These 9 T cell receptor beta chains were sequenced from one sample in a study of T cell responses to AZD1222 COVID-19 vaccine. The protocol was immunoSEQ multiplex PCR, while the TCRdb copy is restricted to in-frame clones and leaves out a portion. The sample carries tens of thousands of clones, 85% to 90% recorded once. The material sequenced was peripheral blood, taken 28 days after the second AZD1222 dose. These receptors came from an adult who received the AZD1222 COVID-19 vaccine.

The CDR3 sequence is CASSQRRTASGTQYF. DNA of the CDR3: TGTGCCAGCAGCCAACGTAGGACAGCCAGTGGTACGCAGTATTTT. The chain combines TRBV3-1 (or the pseudogene TRBV3-2) with TRBJ2-3, with a tentative D call TRBD1 (6 bases). The CDR3 consists of 15 residues. Germline assignment: CDR1 LGHDT and CDR2 YNNKEL (reference sequence). Trimming stripped 2 bases from V and 8 bases from J, with 17 bases between.

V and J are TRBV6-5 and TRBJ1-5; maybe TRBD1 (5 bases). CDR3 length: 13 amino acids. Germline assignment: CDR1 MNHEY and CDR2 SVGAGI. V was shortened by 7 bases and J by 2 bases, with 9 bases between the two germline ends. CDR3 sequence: CASILGGNQPQHF. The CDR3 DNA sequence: TGTGCCAGCATTCTGGGGGGCAATCAGCCCCAGCATTTT.

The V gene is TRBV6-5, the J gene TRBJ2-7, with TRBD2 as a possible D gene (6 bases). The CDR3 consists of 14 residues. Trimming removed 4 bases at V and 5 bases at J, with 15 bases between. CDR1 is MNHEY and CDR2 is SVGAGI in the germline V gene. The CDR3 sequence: CASSWGSGENEQYF. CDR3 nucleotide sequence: TGTGCCAGCAGTTGGGGGTCGGGGGAAAACGAGCAGTACTTC.

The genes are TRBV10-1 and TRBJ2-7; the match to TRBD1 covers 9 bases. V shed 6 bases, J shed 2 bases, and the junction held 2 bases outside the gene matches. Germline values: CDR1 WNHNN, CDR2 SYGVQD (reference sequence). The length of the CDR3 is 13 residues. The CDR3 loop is CASSGTGTYEQYF. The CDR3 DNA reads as TGCGCCAGCAGCGGGACAGGGACCTACGAGCAGTACTTC.

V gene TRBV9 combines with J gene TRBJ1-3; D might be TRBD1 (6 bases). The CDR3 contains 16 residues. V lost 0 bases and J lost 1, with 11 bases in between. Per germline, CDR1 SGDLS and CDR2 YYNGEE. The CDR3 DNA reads TGTGCCAGCAGCGTAGGTGGGGGGCTTTCTGGAAACACCATATATTTT. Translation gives CASSVGGGLSGNTIYF.

The CDR3 region is CASSSNRVTEAFF. CDR3 nucleotides: TGTGCCAGCAGTTCCAACAGGGTCACTGAAGCTTTCTTT. The rearrangement joins TRBV28 to TRBJ1-1, with TRBD1 as a possible D gene (6 bases). Per the germline V gene, CDR1 is MDHEN and CDR2 is SYDVKM. With 4 bases removed from V and 4 bases from J, the gap between germline ends came to 10 bases. This CDR3 has 13 amino acids.

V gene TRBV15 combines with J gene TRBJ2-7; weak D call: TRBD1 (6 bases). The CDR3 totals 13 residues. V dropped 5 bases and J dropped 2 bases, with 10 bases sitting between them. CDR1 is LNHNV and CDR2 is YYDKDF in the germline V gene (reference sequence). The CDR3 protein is CATSLHRAYEQYF. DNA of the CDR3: TGTGCCACCAGCCTGCACAGGGCCTACGAGCAGTACTTC. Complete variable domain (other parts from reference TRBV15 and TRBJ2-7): DAMVIQNPRYQVTQFGKPVTLSCSQTLNHNVMYWYQQKSSQAPKLLFHYYDKDFNNEADTPDNFQSRRPNTSFCFLDIRSPGLGDTAMYLCATSLHRAYEQYFGPGTRLTVT.

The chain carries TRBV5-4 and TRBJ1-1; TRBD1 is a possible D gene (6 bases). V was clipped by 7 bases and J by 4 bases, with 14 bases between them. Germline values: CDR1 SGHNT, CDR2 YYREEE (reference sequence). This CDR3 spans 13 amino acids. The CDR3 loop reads CASERDTSTEAFF. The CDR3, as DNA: TGTGCCAGCGAGCGGGACACCAGCACTGAAGCTTTCTTT.

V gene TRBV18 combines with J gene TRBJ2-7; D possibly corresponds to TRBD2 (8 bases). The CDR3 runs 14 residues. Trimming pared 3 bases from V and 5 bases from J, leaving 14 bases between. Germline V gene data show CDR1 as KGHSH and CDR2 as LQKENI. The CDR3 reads CASSPREGAHEQYF. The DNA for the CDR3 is TGTGCCAGCTCACCTCGGGAGGGGGCCCACGAGCAGTACTTC.